These 31 T cell receptor beta chains came from one sample sequenced in a study of T-cell reconstitution after alpha-beta-depleted transplantation in children. Preparation of the TCRbeta library used unique molecular identifiers. TCRdb analysed the PCR reads with MiXCR anew, one entry per CDR3 protein. The sample contains over 85,000 distinct CDR3 sequences, 10% of which appear only once. The material was PBMCs from the stem cell graft donor, obtained from the stem cell graft. Every receptor here comes from a human donor who donated a stem cell graft to a child with acute lymphoblastic leukemia.

In its sample, this clonotype was seen many times. V is TRBV5-1 and J is TRBJ2-5; no clear D gene. CDR3 length equals 13 residues. Per the germline V gene, CDR1 is SGHRS and CDR2 is YFSETQ. The V end was cut by 3 bases, the J end by 1 base, with 7 bases between. The CDR3 nucleotides are TGCGCCAGCAGCTCCAAATCCCAAGAGACCCAGTACTTC. Translated: CASSSKSQETQYF.

This clonotype has at least ten counts. V and J are TRBV12-3 or TRBV12-4 and TRBJ1-4; 10 bases are a match to TRBD1. This CDR3 has 18 amino acids. Losses at the gene ends were 2 bases for V and 7 bases for J; bases not matched to a gene: 13. The DNA of the CDR3 is TGTGCCAGCAGTTTACGTGTCGTAGGGACAGGGGTTGGTGAAAAACTGTTTTTT. This sequence encodes CASSLRVVGTGVGEKLFF.

A remark on this clonotype: Given a much more abundant clone one base away, this may be a read error. The CDR3, as DNA: TGTGCCAGCAGTGCCCGGGAGCTAACTCAAGAGGCCCAGTACTTC. Encoded protein: CASSARELTQEAQYF. The V and J genes are TRBV6-2 or TRBV6-3 and TRBJ2-5; tentative D call: TRBD2 (6 bases). Germline V gene lookup returns CDR1 MNHEY and CDR2 SVGEGT. This CDR3 spans 15 amino acids.

This clonotype was seen repeatedly, ten times or more. The chain links TRBV12-3 or TRBV12-4 to TRBJ2-1; 13 bases align to TRBD2. CDR3 length: 15 residues. The trim removed 5 bases at V and 6 bases at J, leaving 4 bases unmatched. The CDR3 sequence: CASSLLAGGGNEQFF. CDR3 DNA sequence: TGTGCCAGCAGTCTACTAGCGGGAGGGGGCAATGAGCAGTTCTTC.

This clonotype occurred many times. The V call is TRBV4-3, the J call TRBJ1-1; D might be TRBD1 (6 bases). The CDR3 loop spans 15 amino acids. Germline CDR1 and CDR2: LGHNA and YSLEER. The germline V and J ends were trimmed by 1 base and 3 bases, with 12 bases remaining between them. The CDR3 loop is CASSQVPRGDTEAFF. In DNA form, the CDR3 reads TGCGCCAGCAGCCAAGTTCCCAGGGGCGACACTGAAGCTTTCTTT.

This clonotype showed up many times. The chain is built from TRBV12-3 or TRBV12-4 and TRBJ1-5; D may be TRBD1 (5 bases). V lost 6 bases and J lost 5, with 14 bases in between. The CDR3 is made up of 14 amino acids. The CDR3 loop is CASSSRGGYQPQHF. As DNA, the CDR3 is TGTGCCAGCAGCTCCCGTGGGGGTTATCAGCCCCAGCATTTT.

This clonotype was recorded a few times. The junction departs from the called germline gene at one end, perhaps through a read error. This sequence joins TRBV5-1 and TRBJ2-6, with D tentatively TRBD1 (5 bases). The CDR3 sequence is 14 residues long. The germline CDR1 and CDR2 sequences are SGHRS and YFSETQ. The CDR3 nucleotides read TGCGCCAGCAGCTGGGGCTCTGGGGCCAACGGCCTGACTTTC. It specifies CASSWGSGANGLTF.

This clonotype was recorded many times. V gene TRBV5-1 combines with J gene TRBJ2-1; 9 nucleotides match TRBD2. This CDR3 comprises 18 residues. CDR1 and CDR2 (germline): SGHRS, YFSETQ. V trimming: 4 bases; J trimming: 5 bases; junction bases outside the gene matches: 16. CDR3 amino acids: CASSTGPPGSGSHNEQFF. The CDR3 bases are TGCGCCAGCAGCACGGGTCCTCCGGGTAGCGGGAGCCACAATGAGCAGTTCTTC.

The chain uses TRBV4-3 and TRBJ2-7; 9 bases are a match to TRBD1. V lost 4 bases and J lost 2; bases outside the gene matches: 3. This CDR3 is built from 14 residues. Germline V gene lookup returns CDR1 LGHNA and CDR2 YSLEER. CDR3 in amino acids: CASSLHRGPYEQYF. CDR3 nucleotides: TGCGCCAGCAGCCTCCACAGGGGGCCCTACGAGCAGTACTTC.

This clonotype was counted many times. The chain couples TRBV27 to TRBJ1-5; 11 bases fit TRBD1. V lost 4 bases to trimming and J lost 6 bases; unmatched junction nucleotides: 8. The V gene's germline CDR1 is MNHEY and CDR2 SMNVEV (reference sequence). The CDR3 spans 16 residues. The CDR3 DNA is TGTGCCAGCAGTTGGGCGGGACAGGGGGGTGGTCAGCCCCAGCATTTT. Translated, it gives CASSWAGQGGGQPQHF.

Only a few counts were recorded for this clonotype. The rearrangement links TRBV3-1 to TRBJ2-1; TRBD2 matches 10 bases. This CDR3 is built from 17 residues. Losses at the gene ends were 10 bases for V and 4 bases for J; bases not matched to a gene: 16. CDR1 and CDR2 (germline): LGHDT, YNNKEL (reference sequence). CDR3 in DNA: TGTGCCACCTCCCGACTAACTAGCGGGGATGCATACAATGAGCAGTTCTTC. Translated, it gives CATSRLTSGDAYNEQFF.

In its sample, this clonotype was seen a few times. The chain couples TRBV20-1 to TRBJ2-3; D tentatively reads TRBD1 or TRBD2 (6 bases each). This CDR3 spans 15 amino acids. The V end was cut by 0 bases, the J end by 0 bases, with 10 bases between. CDR1 and CDR2 from the germline V gene are DFQATT and SNEGSKA (reference sequence). The CDR3 region has the DNA TGCAGTGCTAGAGATACAGGGACTAGCACAGATACGCAGTATTTT. Encoded protein: CSARDTGTSTDTQYF.

The chain employs TRBV5-4 and TRBJ1-1; 8 positions match TRBD1. Germline loops: CDR1 SGHNT, CDR2 YYREEE (reference sequence). The length of the CDR3 is 16 residues. Germline trimming cut 4 bases from V and 3 bases from J; bases unmatched to any gene: 11. This CDR3 reads CASSGGRGLLDTEAFF. The DNA for the CDR3 is TGTGCCAGCAGCGGAGGCAGGGGGCTTCTGGACACTGAAGCTTTCTTT.

The table lists this clonotype with many counts. The rearrangement uses TRBV6-5 and TRBJ2-7; tentative D call: TRBD1 (5 bases). V lost 5 bases and J 0 bases, leaving 8 bases between the germline ends. Germline V gene lookup returns CDR1 MNHEY and CDR2 SVGAGI. The CDR3 runs 13 residues. CDR3 nucleotides: TGTGCCAGCAGTCGACAGTACTCCTACGAGCAGTACTTC. The encoded protein is CASSRQYSYEQYF.

As for this clonotype: A read error may explain this, as a much larger clone is one base away. The rearrangement joins TRBV7-9 to TRBJ2-7; D unclear. In germline, CDR1 is SEHNR, CDR2 FQNEAQ (reference sequence). V was shortened by 1 base and J by 6 bases, with 13 bases between the two germline ends. The CDR3 is 14 residues long. CDR3 sequence reads: CASSLGSVTCEQYF. The DNA of the CDR3 is TGTGCCAGCAGCTTAGGGAGCGTAACCTGCGAGCAGTACTTC.

This clonotype was seen repeatedly, ten times or more. The rearrangement joins TRBV5-1 to TRBJ1-1; no definite D call. CDR3 size: 14 residues. CDR1 and CDR2 (germline): SGHRS, YFSETQ. V shed 0 bases and J shed 0 bases, with 6 bases lying between them. CDR3 in DNA: TGCGCCAGCAGCTTGGGAGAGATGAACACTGAAGCTTTCTTT. Translating gives CASSLGEMNTEAFF.

This clonotype appeared many times. The rearrangement links TRBV12-3 or TRBV12-4 to TRBJ2-7; 8 bases match TRBD1. Trimming removed 6 bases from V and 7 bases from J; junction bases left unmatched: 17. The CDR3 is 16 amino acids. For the CDR3, the DNA is TGTGCCAGCAGCCAGGGGACAGGAGTGAGTCTACGGGAGCAGTACTTC. It translates to CASSQGTGVSLREQYF.

This clonotype was observed a few times. The chain uses TRBV4-2 and TRBJ1-6; D call uncertain. Trimming took 4 bases from V and 5 from J, leaving 12 bases between them. The V gene's germline CDR1 is LGHNA and CDR2 YNFKEQ. The CDR3 sequence is 15 residues long. The CDR3 DNA reads as TGTGCCAGCAGCCTAGGGAGCCGTGATAATTCACCCCTCCACTTT. This gives the protein CASSLGSRDNSPLHF.

A single count supports this clonotype. A clone one base away is much larger, so this may be a read error. This chain connects TRBV7-2 to TRBJ1-2; 8 bases align to TRBD1. CDR1 is SGHTA and CDR2 is FQGNSA in the germline V gene. This CDR3 is built from 17 residues. V lost 5 bases to trimming and J lost 6 bases; unmatched junction nucleotides: 17. The CDR3 DNA follows: TGTGCCAGCAGCCCAAGCCTTCAGGGACAGGACTACCATGGCTACACCTTC. Translation gives CASSPSLQGQDYHGYTF. Together with reference TRBV7-2 and TRBJ1-2, the CDR3 gives the full variable domain: GAGVSQSPSNKVTEKGKDVELRCDPISGHTALYWYRQSLGQGLEFLIYFQGNSAPDKSGLPSDRFSAERTGGSVSTLTIQRTQQEDSAVYLCASSPSLQGQDYHGYTFGSGTRLTVV.

The table lists this clonotype with many counts. The chain recombines TRBV5-1 with TRBJ2-7, with TRBD1 identical over 8 bases. V dropped 4 bases and J dropped 2; count of bases not matched to a gene: 8. Germline-derived CDR1 and CDR2 are SGHRS and YFSETQ. CDR3 length: 15 amino acids. The CDR3 DNA sequence: TGCGCCAGCAGCGGGGCCGGGACAGGCACCTACGAGCAGTACTTC. Its translation: CASSGAGTGTYEQYF. Complete variable domain (other parts from reference TRBV5-1 and TRBJ2-7): KAGVTQTPRYLIKTRGQQVTLSCSPISGHRSVSWYQQTPGQGLQFLFEYFSETQRNKGNFPGRFSGRQFSNSRSEMNVSTLELGDSALYLCASSGAGTGTYEQYFGPGTRLTVT.

This clonotype was seen at least ten times. The chain carries TRBV7-6 and TRBJ1-1, with 10 bases that match TRBD1. Germline loops: CDR1 SGHVS, CDR2 FNYEAQ. The length of the CDR3 is 17 residues. V shed 5 bases, J shed 1 base, and the junction held 10 bases outside the gene matches. CDR3: CASSPHTDRGWNTEAFF. The CDR3 coding sequence is TGTGCCAGCAGCCCACATACGGACAGGGGGTGGAACACTGAAGCTTTCTTT. The variable domain in full, completed from reference TRBV7-6 and TRBJ1-1, reads GAGVSQSPRYKVTKRGQDVALRCDPISGHVSLYWYRQALGQGPEFLTYFNYEAQQDKSGLPNDRFSAERPEGSISTLTIQRTEQRDSAMYRCASSPHTDRGWNTEAFFGQGTRLTVV.

At least ten counts were recorded for this clonotype. This rearrangement joins TRBV28 to TRBJ1-3; no reliable D call. The CDR3 runs 15 residues. CDR1 and CDR2 (germline): MDHEN, SYDVKM. V lost 2 bases and J 0 bases, leaving 8 bases between the germline ends. The CDR3 reads CASSLTGVSGNTIYF. The CDR3 nucleotides read TGTGCCAGCAGTTTAACGGGAGTCTCTGGAAACACCATATATTTT. The complete variable domain, with remaining parts taken from reference TRBV28 and TRBJ1-3, reads DVKVTQSSRYLVKRTGEKVFLECVQDMDHENMFWYRQDPGLGLRLIYFSYDVKMKEKGDIPEGYSVSREKKERFSLILESASTNQTSMYLCASSLTGVSGNTIYFGEGSWLTVV.

This clonotype was counted many times. The CDR3 nucleotides read TGCGCCAGCAGCTTGGCCGTTCAGTCTGGGGAGACCCAGTACTTC. Its translation is CASSLAVQSGETQYF. The rearrangement joins TRBV5-1 to TRBJ2-5, with D unresolved. Germline V gene sequence: CDR1 SGHRS, CDR2 YFSETQ. This CDR3 has 15 amino acids. V lost 0 bases to trimming and J lost 5 bases, with 14 bases between them.

At least ten counts were recorded for this clonotype. The chain couples TRBV6-1 to TRBJ2-1; a possible D gene is TRBD1 (6 bases). V was shortened by 0 bases and J by 6 bases, with 18 bases between the two germline ends. The CDR3 covers 17 residues. The germline CDR1 and CDR2 sequences are MNHNS and SASEGT. CDR3 nucleotides: TGTGCCAGCAGTGAAGCTTTTAACAGGGTAATTAGCAATGAGCAGTTCTTC. Protein sequence: CASSEAFNRVISNEQFF.

This clonotype was observed many times. The chain recombines TRBV24-1 with TRBJ1-3, with TRBD1 identical over 9 bases. The CDR3 has 13 amino acids. Germline CDR1 and CDR2: KGHDR and SFDVKD. The V gene end was trimmed by 12 bases and the J gene end by 5 bases; junction bases not matched to a gene: 7. The CDR3 DNA reads as TGTGCCGTTCGGGACAGGGCTAGAAACACCATATATTTT. This sequence encodes CAVRDRARNTIYF.

The gene calls are TRBV29-1 and TRBJ2-1; TRBD2 matches at 8 bases. Trimming removed 4 bases from V and 5 bases from J; junction bases left unmatched: 7. The CDR3 runs to 14 residues. Germline-derived CDR1 and CDR2 are SQVTM and ANQGSEA. The CDR3 DNA is TGCAGCGTTGTAAGGGGACTAGGCGACAATGAGCAGTTCTTC. This translates into CSVVRGLGDNEQFF.

This clonotype appeared many times. The chain is built from TRBV28 and TRBJ2-3; TRBD2 aligns across 10 bases. CDR1 is MDHEN, CDR2 SYDVKM, per germline. V was pared by 3 bases and J by 5 bases, with 8 bases of the junction left unmatched. The length of the CDR3 is 16 residues. The CDR3 nucleotides are TGTGCCAGCAGTTTTAGAGCGGGAGGGCCCGGAGATACGCAGTATTTT. The encoded protein is CASSFRAGGPGDTQYF.

This clonotype occurred many times. The rearrangement links TRBV19 to TRBJ2-7; no reliable D call. CDR3 size: 14 residues. Germline V gives CDR1 LNHDA, CDR2 SQIVND (reference sequence). Trimming took off 7 bases at V and 2 bases at J, with 15 bases between the two ends. Here the CDR3 DNA reads TGTGCCAGTATCGGGTCCAAGCCCCCCTACGAGCAGTACTTC. The encoded protein is CASIGSKPPYEQYF.

This clonotype was recorded at least ten times. V and J are TRBV28 and TRBJ1-1; perhaps TRBD1 as D (5 bases). Per germline, CDR1 MDHEN and CDR2 SYDVKM. Trimming removed 6 bases at V and 4 bases at J, with 18 bases between. The CDR3 totals 15 residues. The CDR3 DNA reads as TGTGCCAGCAGACTCCCGCAGGGCGGGGGCACTGAAGCTTTCTTT. Translating gives CASRLPQGGGTEAFF.

At least ten counts were recorded for this clonotype. The CDR3 nucleotides are TGTGCCAGCAGTCAGAGGGGGGGGACTAAAAAAGAGACCCAGTACTTC. Protein sequence: CASSQRGGTKKETQYF. V usage is TRBV28 and J usage is TRBJ2-5, with D possibly matching TRBD2 (7 bases). The CDR3 has 16 residues. V lost 5 bases, J lost 3 bases, and 19 bases lay in between. In germline, CDR1 is MDHEN, CDR2 SYDVKM.

This clonotype was counted many times. The rearrangement uses TRBV7-2 and TRBJ1-2, with D hard to call. The V gene's germline CDR1 is SGHTA and CDR2 FQGNSA. This CDR3 comprises 13 residues. Trimming took off 3 bases at V and 8 bases at J, with 13 bases between the two ends. CDR3 loop: CASSFPDAWGYTF. As DNA, the CDR3 is TGTGCCAGCAGCTTCCCAGATGCTTGGGGCTACACCTTC. The full variable domain, with the rest looked up from reference TRBV7-2 and TRBJ1-2, is GAGVSQSPSNKVTEKGKDVELRCDPISGHTALYWYRQSLGQGLEFLIYFQGNSAPDKSGLPSDRFSAERTGGSVSTLTIQRTQQEDSAVYLCASSFPDAWGYTFGSGTRLTVV.